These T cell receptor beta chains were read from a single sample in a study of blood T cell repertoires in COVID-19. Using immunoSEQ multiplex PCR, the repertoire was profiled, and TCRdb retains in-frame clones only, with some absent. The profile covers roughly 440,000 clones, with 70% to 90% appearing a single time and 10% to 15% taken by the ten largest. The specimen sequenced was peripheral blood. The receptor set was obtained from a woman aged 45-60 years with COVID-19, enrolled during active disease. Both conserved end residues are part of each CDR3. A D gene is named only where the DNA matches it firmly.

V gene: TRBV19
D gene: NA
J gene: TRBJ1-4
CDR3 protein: CASSISIEGEKLFF

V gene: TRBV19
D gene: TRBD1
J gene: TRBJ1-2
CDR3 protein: CASSVGTVGGYTF

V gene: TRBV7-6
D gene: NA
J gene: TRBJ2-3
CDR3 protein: CASSTKFGGTDTQYF

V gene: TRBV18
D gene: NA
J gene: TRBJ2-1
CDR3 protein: CASSPPPSRVISNEQFF

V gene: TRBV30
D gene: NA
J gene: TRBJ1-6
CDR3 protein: CAWSADRTYSPLHF

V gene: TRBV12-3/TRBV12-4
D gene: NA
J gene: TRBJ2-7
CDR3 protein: CASTLSPSYEQYF

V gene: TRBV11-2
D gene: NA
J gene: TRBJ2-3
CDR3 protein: CASSLDGLSVTVTDTQYF

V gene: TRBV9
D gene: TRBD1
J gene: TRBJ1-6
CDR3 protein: CASSVGDREPLHF

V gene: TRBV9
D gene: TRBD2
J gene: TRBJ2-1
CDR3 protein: CASSVEIAGGLEQFF

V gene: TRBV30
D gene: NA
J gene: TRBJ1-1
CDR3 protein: CAWSVPRVENTEAFF

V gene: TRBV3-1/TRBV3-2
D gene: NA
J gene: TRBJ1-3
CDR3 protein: CASSRSTGSGNTIYF

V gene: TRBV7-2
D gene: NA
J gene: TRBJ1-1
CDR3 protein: CASSLVGLPAFF

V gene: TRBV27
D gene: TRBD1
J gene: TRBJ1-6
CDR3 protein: CASSVTGGASPLHF

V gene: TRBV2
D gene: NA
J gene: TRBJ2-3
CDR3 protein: CASSATGVTDTQYF

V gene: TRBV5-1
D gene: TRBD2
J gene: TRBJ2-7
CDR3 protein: CASSPWASGGYEQYF

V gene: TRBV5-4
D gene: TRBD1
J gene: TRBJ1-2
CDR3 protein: CASSPQGQGAFSYGYTF

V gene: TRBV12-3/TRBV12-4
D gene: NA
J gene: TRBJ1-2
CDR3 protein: CASSSRGGYTF

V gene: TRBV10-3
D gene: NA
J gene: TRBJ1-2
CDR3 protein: CAISEGAEYGYTF

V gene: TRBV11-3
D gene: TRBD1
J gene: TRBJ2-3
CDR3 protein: CASSQGVNTQYF

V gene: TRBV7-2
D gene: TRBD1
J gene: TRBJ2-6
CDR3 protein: CASSKGTGLGGANVLTF

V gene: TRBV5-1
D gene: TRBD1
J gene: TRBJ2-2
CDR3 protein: CASSLGTGELGELFF

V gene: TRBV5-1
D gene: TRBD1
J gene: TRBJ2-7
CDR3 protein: CASSPGQGLYEQYF

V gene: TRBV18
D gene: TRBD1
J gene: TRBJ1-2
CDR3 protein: CASSLDEGQLYYGYTF